This record looks at one T cell receptor beta chain sequence and its context. This sample is drawn from a study of blood T cell repertoires in COVID-19. Study information: The cDNA or gDNA used as material had been derived from T cells, B-cell-depleted T cells, or PBMCs.

TCRdb's table, derived via immunoSEQ multiplex PCR, lists solely in-frame clones and lacks some. The data hold approximately 290,000 clones, with 91% observed a single time. Germline V gene sequence: CDR1 SGHTA, CDR2 FQGNSA. This CDR3 comprises 14 residues. V was pared by 5 bases and J by 4 bases, with 4 bases of the junction left unmatched. Patients from Seattle were sampled longitudinally, starting during active infection. The specimen was peripheral blood. The V and J genes are TRBV7-2 and TRBJ2-7; 11 nucleotides agree with TRBD2. The TCR was taken from a woman in her 30s with COVID-19, enrolled during active disease. Here the CDR3 reads CASSGGLAEYEQYF. The CDR3 coding sequence is TGTGCCAGCAGCGGGGGACTAGCGGAATACGAGCAGTACTTC. Full variable domain (missing parts from reference TRBV7-2 and TRBJ2-7): GAGVSQSPSNKVTEKGKDVELRCDPISGHTALYWYRQSLGQGLEFLIYFQGNSAPDKSGLPSDRFSAERTGGSVSTLTIQRTQQEDSAVYLCASSGGLAEYEQYFGPGTRLTVT.